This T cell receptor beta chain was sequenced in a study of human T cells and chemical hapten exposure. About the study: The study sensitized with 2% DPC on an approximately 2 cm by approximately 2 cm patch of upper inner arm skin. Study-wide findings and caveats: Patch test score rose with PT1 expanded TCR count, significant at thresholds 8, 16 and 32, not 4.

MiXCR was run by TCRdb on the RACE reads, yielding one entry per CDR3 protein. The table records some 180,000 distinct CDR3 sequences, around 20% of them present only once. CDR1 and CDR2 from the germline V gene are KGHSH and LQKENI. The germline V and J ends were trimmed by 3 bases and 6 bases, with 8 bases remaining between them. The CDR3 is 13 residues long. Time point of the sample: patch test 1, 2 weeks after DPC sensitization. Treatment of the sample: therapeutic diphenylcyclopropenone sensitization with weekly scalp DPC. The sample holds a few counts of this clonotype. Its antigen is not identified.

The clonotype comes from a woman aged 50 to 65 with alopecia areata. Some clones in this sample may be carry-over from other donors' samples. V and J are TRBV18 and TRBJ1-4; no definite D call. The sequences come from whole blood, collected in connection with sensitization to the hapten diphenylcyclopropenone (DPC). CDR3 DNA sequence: TGTGCCAGCTCACCCCAAAGGGATGAAAAACTGTTTTTT. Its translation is CASSPQRDEKLFF. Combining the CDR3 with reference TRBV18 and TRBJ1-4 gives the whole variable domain NAGVMQNPRHLVRRRGQEARLRCSPMKGHSHVYWYRQLPEEGLKFMVYLQKENIIDESGMPKERFSAEFPKEGPSILRIQQVVRGDSAAYFCASSPQRDEKLFFGSGTQLSVL.